This TCR beta chain was found in a study of identical twins. This clonotype was seen more than once but under ten times. Its antigen is still unknown. TCRdb reprocessed the 5' RACE reads with MiXCR, giving one entry per CDR3 protein. Of around 650,000 distinct CDR3 sequences listed, roughly 6.6% are singletons. General study results and limits: Low generation probability was overrepresented in out-of-frame alpha sequences shared by twins.

CDR3 length: 12 amino acids. The V gene lost 0 bases and the J gene lost 10 bases, with 13 bases spanning the gap. Germline V gene sequence: CDR1 DFQATT, CDR2 SNEGSKA (reference sequence). These same data were also listed under a study on yellow fever vaccine responses in identical twins.

V is TRBV20-1 and J is TRBJ2-7, with D tentatively TRBD2 (6 bases). The specimen sequenced was PBMCs. This TCR was recovered from a woman in her late teens or twenties in good health. The CDR3 loop reads CSARDGGGNQYF. As DNA, the CDR3 is TGCAGTGCTAGAGATGGAGGAGGGAATCAGTACTTC.